This entry concerns a single TCR beta chain. Its antigen remains unknown. The data originate from a study of a mutant IDH1 vaccine in newly diagnosed glioma. Study-level background: Among treated patients, around 62% were male and roughly 38% female, and mean age was about 39 years. Study observations and caveats: Pseudoprogression apparently tracked independently of changes in top peripheral T cell clonotypes.

The CDR3 consists of 14 residues. Trimming stripped 2 bases from V and 2 bases from J, with 7 bases between. The V gene's germline CDR1 is KGHSH and CDR2 LQKENI. Stated time point: week 23, last vaccination. Doses of 300 ug of mutant IDH1 20-mer peptide were given with topical imiquimod. TCRdb's copy holds only in-frame clones and misses some; the assay was immunoSEQ multiplex PCR. The repertoire holds about 65,000 clones, about 88% seen once, with roughly 4% in the top ten. This TCR derives from a man aged 25-45 years with glioma. The material sequenced was PBMCs, taken from a glioma patient whose treatment included an IDH1 peptide vaccine. The V call is TRBV18, the J call TRBJ1-5, with unresolved D. The CDR3 DNA is TGTGCCAGCTCACCAGACACGGGCAATCAGCCCCAGCATTTT. Translation: CASSPDTGNQPQHF.